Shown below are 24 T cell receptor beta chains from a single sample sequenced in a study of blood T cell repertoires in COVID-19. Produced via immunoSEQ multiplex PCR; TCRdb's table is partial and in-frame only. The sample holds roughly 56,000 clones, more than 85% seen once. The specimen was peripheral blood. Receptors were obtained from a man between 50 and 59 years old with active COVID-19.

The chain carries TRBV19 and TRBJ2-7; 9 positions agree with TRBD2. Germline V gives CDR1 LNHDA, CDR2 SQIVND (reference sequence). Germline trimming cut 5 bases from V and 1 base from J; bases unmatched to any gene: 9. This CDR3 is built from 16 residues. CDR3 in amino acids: CASSPRLADFSYEQYF. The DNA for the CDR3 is TGTGCCAGTAGTCCCCGACTAGCGGATTTTTCCTACGAGCAGTACTTC.

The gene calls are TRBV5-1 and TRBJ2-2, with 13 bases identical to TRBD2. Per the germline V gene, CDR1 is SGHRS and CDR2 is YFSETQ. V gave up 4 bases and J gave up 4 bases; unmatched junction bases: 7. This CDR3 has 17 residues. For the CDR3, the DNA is TGCGCCAGCAGCGTACTAGCGGGAGGGCCCCCCACCGGGGAGCTGTTTTTT. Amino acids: CASSVLAGGPPTGELFF.

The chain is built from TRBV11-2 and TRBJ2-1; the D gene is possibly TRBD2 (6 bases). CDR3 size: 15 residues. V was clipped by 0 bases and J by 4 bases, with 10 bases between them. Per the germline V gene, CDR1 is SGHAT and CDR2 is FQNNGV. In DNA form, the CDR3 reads TGTGCCAGCAGCTTAGAGGGGGGACCTTACAATGAGCAGTTCTTC. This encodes CASSLEGGPYNEQFF.

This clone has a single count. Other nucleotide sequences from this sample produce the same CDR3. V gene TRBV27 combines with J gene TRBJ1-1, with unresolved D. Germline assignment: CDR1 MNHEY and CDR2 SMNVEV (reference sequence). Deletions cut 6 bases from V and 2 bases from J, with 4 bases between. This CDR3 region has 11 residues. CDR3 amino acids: CASRQNTEAFF. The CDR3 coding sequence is TGTGCCAGCAGACAAAACACTGAAGCTTTCTTT.

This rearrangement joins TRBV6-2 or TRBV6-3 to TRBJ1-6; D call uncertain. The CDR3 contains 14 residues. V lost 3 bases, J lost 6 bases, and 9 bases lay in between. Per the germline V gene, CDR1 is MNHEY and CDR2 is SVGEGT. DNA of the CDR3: TGTGCCAGCAGTTATCGGAGGATTAATTCACCCCTCCACTTT. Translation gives CASSYRRINSPLHF.

Here the CDR3 reads CASSAGTGRSPLHF. CDR3 nucleotides: TGTGCCAGCAGCGCCGGGACAGGGAGATCACCCCTCCACTTT. The gene calls are TRBV7-2 and TRBJ1-6, with TRBD1 matching 9 bases. Losses at the gene ends were 5 bases for V and 10 bases for J; bases not matched to a gene: 6. CDR3 length: 14 amino acids. Germline lookup yields CDR1 SGHTA and CDR2 FQGNSA.

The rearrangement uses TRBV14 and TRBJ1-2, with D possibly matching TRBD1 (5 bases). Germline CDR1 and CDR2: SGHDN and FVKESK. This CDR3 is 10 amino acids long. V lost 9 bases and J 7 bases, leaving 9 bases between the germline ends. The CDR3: CARVGAGYTF. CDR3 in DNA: TGTGCCAGGGTAGGGGCTGGCTACACCTTC.

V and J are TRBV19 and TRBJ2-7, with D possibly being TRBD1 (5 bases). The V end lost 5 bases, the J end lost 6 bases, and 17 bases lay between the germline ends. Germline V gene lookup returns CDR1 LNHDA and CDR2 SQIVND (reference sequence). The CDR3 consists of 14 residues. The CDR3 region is CASSVGSDISEQYF. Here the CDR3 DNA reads TGTGCCAGTAGTGTGGGCTCGGACATTTCCGAGCAGTACTTC.

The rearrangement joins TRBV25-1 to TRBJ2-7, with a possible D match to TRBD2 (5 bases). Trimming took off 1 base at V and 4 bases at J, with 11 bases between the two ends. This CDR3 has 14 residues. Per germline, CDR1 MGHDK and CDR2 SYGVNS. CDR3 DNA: TGTGCCAGCAGTGAATTGCTAGCTCCATACGAGCAGTACTTC. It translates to CASSELLAPYEQYF.

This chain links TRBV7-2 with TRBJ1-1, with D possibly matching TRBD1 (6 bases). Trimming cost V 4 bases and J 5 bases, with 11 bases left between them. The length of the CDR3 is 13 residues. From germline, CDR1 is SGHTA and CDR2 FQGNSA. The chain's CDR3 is CASSSLQGTEAFF. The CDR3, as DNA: TGTGCCAGCAGCTCACTACAGGGTACTGAAGCTTTCTTT.

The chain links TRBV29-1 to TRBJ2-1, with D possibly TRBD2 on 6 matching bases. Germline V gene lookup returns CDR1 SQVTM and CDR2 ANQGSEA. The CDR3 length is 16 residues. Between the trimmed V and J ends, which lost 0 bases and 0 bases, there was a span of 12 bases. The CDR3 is CSVEDPGLRSYNEQFF. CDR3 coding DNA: TGCAGCGTTGAAGATCCGGGACTGCGCTCCTACAATGAGCAGTTCTTC.

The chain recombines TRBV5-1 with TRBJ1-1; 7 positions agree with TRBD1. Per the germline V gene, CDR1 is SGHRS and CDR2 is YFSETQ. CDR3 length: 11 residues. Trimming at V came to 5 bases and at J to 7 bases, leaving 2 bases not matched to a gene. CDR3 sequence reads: CASRQGSEAFF. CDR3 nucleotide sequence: TGCGCCAGCAGACAGGGGAGTGAAGCTTTCTTT. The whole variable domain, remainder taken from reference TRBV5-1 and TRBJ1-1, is KAGVTQTPRYLIKTRGQQVTLSCSPISGHRSVSWYQQTPGQGLQFLFEYFSETQRNKGNFPGRFSGRQFSNSRSEMNVSTLELGDSALYLCASRQGSEAFFGQGTRLTVV.

CDR3 region: CASSLIGTGTLYEQYF. Written as DNA, the CDR3 is TGTGCCAGCAGCTTAATTGGGACAGGGACCCTCTACGAGCAGTACTTC. The rearrangement links TRBV7-8 to TRBJ2-7; 9 bases are a match to TRBD1. CDR1 SGHVS and CDR2 FQNEAQ come from the germline V gene. The CDR3 length is 16 residues. The J segment lost 3 bases and the V segment lost 2 bases, leaving 8 bases of the junction unmatched.

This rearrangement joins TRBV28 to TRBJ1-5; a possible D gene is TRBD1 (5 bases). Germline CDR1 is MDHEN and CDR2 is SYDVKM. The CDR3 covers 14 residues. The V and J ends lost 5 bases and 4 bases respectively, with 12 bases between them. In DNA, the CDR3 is TGTGCCAGCAGTCCTCAGGGTAGGAATCAGCCCCAGCATTTT. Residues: CASSPQGRNQPQHF.

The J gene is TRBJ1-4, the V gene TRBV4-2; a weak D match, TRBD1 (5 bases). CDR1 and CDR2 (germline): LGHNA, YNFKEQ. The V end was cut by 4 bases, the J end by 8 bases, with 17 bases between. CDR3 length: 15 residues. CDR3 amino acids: CASSRSREVKEKLFF. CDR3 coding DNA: TGTGCCAGCAGCCGGTCCAGGGAGGTCAAGGAAAAACTGTTTTTT.

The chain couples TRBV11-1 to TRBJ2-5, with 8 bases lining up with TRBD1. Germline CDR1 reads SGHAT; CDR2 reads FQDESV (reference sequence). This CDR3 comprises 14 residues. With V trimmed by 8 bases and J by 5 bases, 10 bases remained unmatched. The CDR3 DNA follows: TGTGCCAGCGAACTCCAGGGGGCGTTGGAGACCCAGTACTTC. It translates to CASELQGALETQYF.

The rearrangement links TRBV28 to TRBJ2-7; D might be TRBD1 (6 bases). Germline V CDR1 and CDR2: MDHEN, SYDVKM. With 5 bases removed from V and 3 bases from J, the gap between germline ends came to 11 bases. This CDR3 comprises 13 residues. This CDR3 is CASSPDRLYEQYF. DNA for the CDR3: TGTGCCAGCAGTCCTGACAGGCTCTACGAGCAGTACTTC. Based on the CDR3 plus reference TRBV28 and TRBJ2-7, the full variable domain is DVKVTQSSRYLVKRTGEKVFLECVQDMDHENMFWYRQDPGLGLRLIYFSYDVKMKEKGDIPEGYSVSREKKERFSLILESASTNQTSMYLCASSPDRLYEQYFGPGTRLTVT.

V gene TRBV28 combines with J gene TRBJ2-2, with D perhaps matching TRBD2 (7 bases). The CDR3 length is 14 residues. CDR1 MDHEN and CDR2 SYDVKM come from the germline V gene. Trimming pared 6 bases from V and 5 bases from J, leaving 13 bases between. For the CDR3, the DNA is TGTGCCAGCAGCGGGGGGCCGGGGACCGGGGAGCTGTTTTTT. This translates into CASSGGPGTGELFF.

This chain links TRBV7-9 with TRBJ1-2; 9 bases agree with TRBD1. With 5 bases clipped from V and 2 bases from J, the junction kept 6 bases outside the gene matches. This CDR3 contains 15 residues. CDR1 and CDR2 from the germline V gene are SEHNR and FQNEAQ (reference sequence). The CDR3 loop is CASSTGQGGNYGYTF. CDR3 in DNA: TGTGCCAGCAGCACGGGACAGGGTGGGAACTATGGCTACACCTTC.

The CDR3 DNA follows: TGTGCCAGCAGCAGGACAGCCTCAGATACGCAGTATTTT. Translating it yields CASSRTASDTQYF. The J gene is TRBJ2-3, the V gene TRBV6-2 or TRBV6-3, with D perhaps TRBD1 (6 bases). The V and J ends lost 6 bases and 4 bases respectively, with 11 bases between them. The CDR3 spans 13 residues. The germline gives CDR1 MNHEY, CDR2 SVGEGT.

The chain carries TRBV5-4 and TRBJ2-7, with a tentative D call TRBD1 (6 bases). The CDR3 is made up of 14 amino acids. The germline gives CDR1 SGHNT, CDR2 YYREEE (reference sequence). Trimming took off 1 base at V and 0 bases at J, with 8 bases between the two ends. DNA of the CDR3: TGTGCCAGCAGCTTGACAGGGAGCTCCTACGAGCAGTACTTC. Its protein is CASSLTGSSYEQYF. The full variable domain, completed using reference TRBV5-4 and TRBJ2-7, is ETGVTQSPTHLIKTRGQQVTLRCSSQSGHNTVSWYQQALGQGPQFIFQYYREEENGRGNFPPRFSGLQFPNYSSELNVNALELDDSALYLCASSLTGSSYEQYFGPGTRLTVT.

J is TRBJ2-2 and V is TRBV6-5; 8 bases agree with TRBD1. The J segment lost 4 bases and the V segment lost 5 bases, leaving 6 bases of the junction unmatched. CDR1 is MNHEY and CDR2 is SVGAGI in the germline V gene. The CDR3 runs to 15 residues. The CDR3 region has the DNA TGTGCCAGCAGTCCCACAGGGGGGTCCACCGGGGAGCTGTTTTTT. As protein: CASSPTGGSTGELFF.

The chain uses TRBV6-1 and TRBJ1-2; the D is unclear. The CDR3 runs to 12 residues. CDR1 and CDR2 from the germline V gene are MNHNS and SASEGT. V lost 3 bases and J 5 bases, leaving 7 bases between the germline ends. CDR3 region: CASSDGIYGYTF. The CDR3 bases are TGTGCCAGCAGTGACGGGATTTATGGCTACACCTTC.

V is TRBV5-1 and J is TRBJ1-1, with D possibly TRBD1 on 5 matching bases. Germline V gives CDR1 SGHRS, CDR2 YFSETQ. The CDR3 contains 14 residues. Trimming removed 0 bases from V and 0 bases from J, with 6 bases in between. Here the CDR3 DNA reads TGCGCCAGCAGCTTGGAGACAGTGAACACTGAAGCTTTCTTT. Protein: CASSLETVNTEAFF.